This T cell receptor beta chain was sequenced during a study of T-cell reconstitution after alpha-beta-depleted transplantation in children. CDR3 length equals 18 residues. The germline V and J ends were trimmed by 4 bases and 0 bases, with 17 bases remaining between them. CDR1 is SGHRS and CDR2 is YFSETQ in the germline V gene. A library of TCRbeta sequences, prepared with unique molecular identifiers, was generated. TCRdb re-called the PCR reads with MiXCR, one entry per CDR3 protein. The sample holds 400,000 to 500,000 distinct CDR3 sequences; roughly a tenth are singletons and the top ten take about 5%.

The receptor was isolated from a human donor who donated a stem cell graft to a child with acute myeloid leukemia. The sequencing used PBMCs from the stem cell graft donor, collected from the stem cell graft. The chain carries TRBV5-1 and TRBJ2-6, with a tentative D call TRBD2 (5 bases). CDR3 in amino acids: CASSEGHRRFSGANVLTF. The CDR3 DNA sequence: TGCGCCAGCAGCGAGGGCCACAGAAGGTTCTCTGGGGCCAACGTCCTGACTTTC.